This record concerns one T cell receptor (beta chain) sequence. Its specificity is unknown. TCR sequencing used cDNA made by reverse transcription of extracted RNA. Clones were sequenced by immunoSEQ multiplex PCR, and TCRdb holds only the in-frame ones, with some missing. The data show some 110,000 clones, roughly 69% seen once. A FACSAria was used to sort CD4+ and CD8+ T cells. These cells came from PBMCs. The CDR3 is made up of 15 amino acids. CDR1 and CDR2 from the germline V gene are KGHSH and LQKENI. V gave up 3 bases and J gave up 4 bases; unmatched junction bases: 6. This sample is part of a study of CD8+ T cells in alopecia areata. The study's findings and limits: Patients shared TCRs less clearly than mice did, possibly owing to HLA. Normal scalp showed lower clonality than lesional scalp, especially alopecia totalis/universalis. Sequenced scalp T cells also include alphabeta T cells resident in normal skin.

The sequence came from a human donor in good health. The chain employs TRBV18 and TRBJ1-2, with 9 bases identical to TRBD1. Sequenced input: CD4+ T cells sorted from blood. The CDR3 DNA reads as TGTGCCAGCTCACCCGGACAGGGGCTAAGCTATGGCTACACCTTC. This translates into CASSPGQGLSYGYTF.